Following are 4 T cell receptor beta chains from one sample sequenced in a study of graft-versus-host responses after intestinal transplantation (dated by TCRdb to 2020 to 2022). These TCRs are of unknown antigen specificity. Receptor amplification or capture employed the immunoSEQ multiplex PCR assay. TCRdb obtained this table from immuneACCESS and retained in-frame rearrangements with V and J assigned. These tables miss some clones; where compared with another copy, unresolved V genes account for less than half of the shortfall, and the remainder is unexplained. This sample is represented by roughly 120,000 clones; just under 95% of them were singletons. The ten largest clones add up to 0.4% to 0.55% of the sample. The sample's time point, from its label and the paper: cells obtained before transplantation from donor or recipient. This sample comprised unstimulated CD8+ T cells sorted from spleen or lymph node cells, obtained before intestinal transplant. All receptors derive from a human donor who received an intestinal transplant.

This sequence joins TRBV23-1 and TRBJ1-2; weak D call: TRBD1 (5 bases). TRBV23-1 is an ORF for which the function is uncertain. With 8 bases removed from V and 4 bases from J, the gap between germline ends came to 17 bases. The CDR3 has 14 residues. The CDR3 sequence is CASPSTGTVYGYTF. The CDR3 nucleotides read TGCGCCAGCCCCTCAACCGGGACGGTCTATGGCTACACCTTC.

The gene calls are TRBV5-4 and TRBJ2-7, with D maybe TRBD1 (6 bases). Germline V gives CDR1 SGHNT, CDR2 YYREEE (reference sequence). V lost 4 bases, J lost 3 bases, and 11 bases lay in between. The CDR3 sequence is 13 residues long. CDR3 region: CASSHRGGYEQYF. CDR3 DNA: TGTGCCAGCAGCCATCGAGGGGGCTACGAGCAGTACTTC.

The chain links TRBV25-1 to TRBJ1-4; D is unclear. Germline V CDR1 and CDR2: MGHDK, SYGVNS. V dropped 3 bases and J dropped 8 bases, with 16 bases sitting between them. This CDR3 spans 15 amino acids. The CDR3 nucleotides are TGTGCCAGCAGTGACGGACGGCCCCTAAGGGAAAAACTGTTTTTT. Translating gives CASSDGRPLREKLFF.

The gene calls are TRBV18 and TRBJ2-7, with a weak D call TRBD1 (6 bases). Trimming cost V 3 bases and J 4 bases, with 19 bases left between them. The CDR3 sequence is 16 residues long. Germline V gene sequence: CDR1 KGHSH, CDR2 LQKENI. DNA for the CDR3: TGTGCCAGCTCACCGACCAGGGGTAGTTTCTCATACGAGCAGTACTTC. Its protein is CASSPTRGSFSYEQYF.